This T cell receptor (beta chain) was sequenced for a study of vaccination effects on CD4 cells after COVID-19 (dated by TCRdb to the early 2020s). Turning to the overall study: To identify antigen-specific CD4+ T cell clonotypes by their expansion, the ViraFEST assay first stimulated PBMC with viral peptide pools and then applied TCR sequencing. Each participant got two doses of an mRNA SARS-CoV-2 vaccine, either BNT162b2 or mRNA-1273. Pre-vaccine samples from two convalescent patients were drawn 16 days and one week before the first dose, 142 and 148 days after COVID-19 diagnosis. Some 2 million PBMC per well were cultured in IMDM with 5% human AB serum, 8.5 to 10 IU/ml IL-2 and gentamicin, plus 10 ug/ml peptides. In both COVID-19 convalescent patients and infection-naive vaccine recipients, the study compared SARS-CoV-2 spike-specific CD4+ TCR repertoires from before mRNA vaccination with those from after it. The full study included some eleven COVID-19 convalescent patients and several SARS-CoV-2-naive healthy vaccine recipients. In the study, cultures from other donors were sequenced using the Oncomine TCR Beta short-read assay on an Illumina iSeq 100.

Results the study describes overall, beyond this receptor: At late post-vaccination timepoints, both infection-induced and vaccine-induced clones showed marked clonal contraction, consistent with waning T cell responses. Limitations of the study were the small number of convalescent patients and the absence of early post-infection timepoints. In convalescent patients, the post-vaccine spike-reactive repertoire consisted mainly of new vaccine-induced clones, largely distinct from infection-induced clones.

Between the V and J ends, shortened by 6 bases and 1 base respectively, the junction contains 9 bases. Counted from cysteine to phenylalanine, this CDR3 has 13 amino acids. Only the CDR3 region is kept as DNA, spanning 39 bases read in frame from base 1. The germline V gene provides CDR1 SNHLY and CDR2 FYNNEI. Worth noting for this clone: Its antigen has not been determined. No base qualities exist here, and no much larger clone lies one base off it.

Library method: the immunoSEQ multiplex PCR assay. DNA from the cultured and isolated CD4+ T cells underwent TCR beta CDR3 sequencing. In the source study's methods: Non-productive TCR sequences were removed, reads were trimmed to the CDR3 region, and CDR3s of at least 7 amino acids were retained. Antigen-specific clonotypes were identified with the MANAFEST web app by comparing expansion in peptide wells against reference cultures. For clones to be considered positive, expansion at FDR<0.05 versus reference and all other wells, an odds ratio above 5, and a frequency above 0.1% in two replicate wells were required. Clonotypes significantly expanded in SARS-CoV-2 spike wells and in at least one common cold coronavirus spike condition were defined as cross-reactive. Using the stringdist R package, CDR3 similarity was measured by Levenshtein distance, and unrooted trees were constructed with ape in R 3.6.1. TCRdb carries this immuneACCESS record with in-frame sequences only. Its versions omit some clonotypes, under half of them owing to an unresolved V gene in the studies checked, with the rest unexplained. The V and J calls and the clone size are those of that table, but D and trimming were determined from the DNA. This sample gives about 45,000 clones in total; about 70% of them show up just once. The ten biggest clones cover approximately 8.6% of the sample.

After roughly 11 days of culture, CD4+ T cells were isolated with the EasySep CD4+ T cell isolation kit. Convalescent patients had PCR-confirmed SARS-CoV-2 infection between March and December 2020, before Alpha, Beta and Delta variants emerged in the United States. On days 3 and 7, half of the culture medium was replaced with fresh IL-2-containing medium. Each peptide stimulation condition was cultured in triplicate wells unless otherwise noted. Using Ficoll-Paque Plus gradient centrifugation, PBMC were separated from whole blood and then either used fresh or cryopreserved at -140C. Genomic DNA was extracted from cultured CD4+ T cells with the QIAamp micro DNA kit.

This receptor was taken from a human donor who had a prior SARS-CoV-2 infection. The sequencing used CD4+ T cells from PBMCs cultured without peptide, collected before COVID-19 vaccination. Here the chain combines TRBV2 and TRBJ2-5; the D gene could be either TRBD1 or TRBD2, each agreeing at 5 bases. The CDR3 corresponds to CASRGPAQETQYF. The DNA is TGTGCCAGCAGGGGACCAGCCCAAGAGACCCAGTACTTC.